A selection of T cell receptor beta chains follows, all from one sample in a study of tumor-infiltrating lymphocytes in primary liver carcinoma. MiXCR, applied by TCRdb to the multiplex PCR reads, yields one record per CDR3 protein. The sample has 90,000 to 100,000 distinct CDR3 sequences, approximately 68% seen once. The sequenced sample consisted of liver tumor tissue from sampling region 5. These receptors were collected from a woman in her fifties or sixties with primary liver carcinoma and hepatitis B virus infection. Each CDR3 is given with its conserved first and last residue. A D gene is named only where the DNA matches it firmly. The size of a clone is reported for some rows only, either as once, few or many, or as a class for expanded clones.

d_call,clone_size,j_call,v_call,cdr3_nt,cdr3_aa
NA,many,TRBJ2-3,TRBV5-6,TGTGCCAGCAGTTCTGGGACGGGGAATGGAGATACGCAGTATTTT,CASSSGTGNGDTQYF
TRBD1,once,TRBJ1-2,TRBV6-5,TGTGCCAGCAGTTACTGGGGACAGGGAAAAACGAGTCAAGCTAACTATGGTTACACCTTC,CASSYWGQGKTSQANYGYTF
NA,NA,TRBJ1-1,TRBV4-1,TGCACCAGCAGCGCAGGGAACTCTGAAGCTTTCTTT,CTSSAGNSEAFF
TRBD2,many,TRBJ2-1,TRBV6-2/TRBV6-3,TGTGCCAGCAGGGGGGGGGAGCAGTTCTTC,CASRGGEQFF
NA,NA,TRBJ1-2,TRBV10-3,TGTACCATCAGTGAGAAGACCTCTACCCCTTCCACCTTC,CTISEKTSTPSTF
TRBD1,many,TRBJ1-2,TRBV28,TGTGCCAGCAGTTTCCGACAGGGGGGAAACTATGGCTACACCTTC,CASSFRQGGNYGYTF
TRBD1,NA,TRBJ2-2,TRBV5-1,TGCGCCAGCAGCTTCAACAGGGGGAATACCGGGGAGCCGTTTTTT,CASSFNRGNTGEPFF
NA,many,TRBJ2-7,TRBV12-3/TRBV12-4,TGTGCCAGCAGTCGACTGGAGGGCGAGCAGTACTTC,CASSRLEGEQYF
TRBD1,NA,TRBJ1-5,TRBV6-6,TGTGCCAGCAGTTACCCAGTCAGGGGGAACCAGCCCCAGCATTTT,CASSYPVRGNQPQHF
NA,NA,TRBJ2-7,TRBV29-1,TGCAACACCGGCAACCCCGGAACAGGGGAGCAGTACTTC,CNTGNPGTGEQYF
TRBD2,many,TRBJ2-1,TRBV29-1,TGCAGCGTTGGGGAGGTAGCGGGAGGGCCAGCTGAGCAGTTCTTC,CSVGEVAGGPAEQFF
NA,NA,TRBJ1-1,TRBV29-1,TGCAGCGTTCCTCCAGGGGACACTGAAGCTTTCTTC,CSVPPGDTEAFF
NA,NA,TRBJ2-7,TRBV15,TGTGCCACCAGCAGAGATTTAAGGTACGAGCAGTACTTC,CATSRDLRYEQYF
NA,NA,TRBJ1-5,TRBV6-1,TGTACCAGCAGTGATACCGGCGAGGTTCAGCCCCAGCATTTT,CTSSDTGEVQPQHF
NA,NA,TRBJ2-1,TRBV10-3,TGTGCCATCAGTAGGGGGGACAACCCGGGAGAGGCCCAGTTCTTC,CAISRGDNPGEAQFF
NA,NA,TRBJ2-6,TRBV18,TGTGCCAGCTCAAGACAGAACTCTAGGGCCAACGTCCTGACTTTC,CASSRQNSRANVLTF
NA,NA,TRBJ2-1,TRBV11-2,TGTGCCAGCAGGACGACTAGTGGGAGAAGTAATGAGCAGTTCTTC,CASRTTSGRSNEQFF
TRBD2,NA,TRBJ2-5,TRBV5-1,TGCACCAGCTGCCCCGGACTAGCGGGACGGTCAGAGACCCAGTACTTC,CTSCPGLAGRSETQYF
TRBD1,many,TRBJ2-4,TRBV12-3/TRBV12-4,TGTGCCAGCAGTCCGCCTGGCCGGGACAGGGGAGCCAAAAACATTCAGTACTTC,CASSPPGRDRGAKNIQYF
NA,once,TRBJ2-7,TRBV5-4,TGTGCCAGCAGGGACAGAGGCGTACCCGGAGGACGGGAACAGTACTTC,CASRDRGVPGGREQYF
NA,NA,TRBJ2-1,TRBV29-1,TGTAGCGTTGCGGGGAGACAGCATTACATTGAGCAGTTCTTC,CSVAGRQHYIEQFF
NA,many,TRBJ2-5,TRBV5-5,TGTGCCAGCAGCTTGTTAACTGAGGAGACCCAGTACTTC,CASSLLTEETQYF
NA,many,TRBJ2-3,TRBV5-4,TGTGCCAGCAGCCAAGGACAGACTAGCACAGATACGCAGTATTTT,CASSQGQTSTDTQYF
NA,NA,TRBJ2-5,TRBV10-3,TGTGCCATCGGTAAGAAGGGGGCTAGCGTAAATGAGACCCAGTACTTC,CAIGKKGASVNETQYF
NA,NA,TRBJ2-6,TRBV11-2,TGTGCCAGCAGCCTCCAGGGCGCCGGGGCCAACTTCCTGACTTTC,CASSLQGAGANFLTF
NA,NA,TRBJ2-7,TRBV6-5,TGTGTCAGCAGTTACACCCCGGGACAAGGCTACGAGTGGTACTTC,CVSSYTPGQGYEWYF
NA,NA,TRBJ1-6,TRBV7-9,TGTGTCAGCATCTGGGGCAGGGATTCACCCCTCCTCTTT,CVSIWGRDSPLLF
TRBD2,once,TRBJ2-5,TRBV4-2,TGTGTCAGCAGCCAAGACGGGACTATAAAAGAGACCCAGTATTTC,CVSSQDGTIKETQYF
NA,NA,TRBJ1-1,TRBV6-6,TGTGCCAGCAGTTTGCAGACACTAACTGAAGCTTTCTTT,CASSLQTLTEAFF
TRBD2,NA,TRBJ2-5,TRBV24-1,TGTGCCACCAGTGGTAACTTAGCGGGAGCCGAGACCCAGTACTTC,CATSGNLAGAETQYF
NA,NA,TRBJ1-1,TRBV12-3/TRBV12-4,TGTGCCAGCACAGTGAGGCGTGACAGTGAAGCTTTCTTT,CASTVRRDSEAFF
TRBD2,NA,TRBJ2-7,TRBV7-8,TGTGCCAGCAGCTCATCGGGACTAGCGGTTCACTACGAGCGGCACTTC,CASSSSGLAVHYERHF
NA,NA,TRBJ2-3,TRBV7-9,TGTGCCAGCAGCTTACTCTACGTCCGGGAGCAGGCAGATACGCAGTATTTT,CASSLLYVREQADTQYF
NA,many,TRBJ2-7,TRBV29-1,TGCAGCGTTGAATACAACTACGAGCAGTACTTC,CSVEYNYEQYF
TRBD2,NA,TRBJ2-4,TRBV5-6,TGTGCCAGCAGCCCCGGGACTAGCGTGAGCTGGCAAAACATTCAGTACTTC,CASSPGTSVSWQNIQYF
TRBD2,NA,TRBJ2-5,TRBV11-2,TGTGCCAGCAGCTTAGCGGGACTAGGTCAAGAGACCCGGTACTTC,CASSLAGLGQETRYF
NA,NA,TRBJ1-4,TRBV11-2,TGTGCCAGCAGCTTCTGGTCAGGGGCTAATGAAAAACTGTTATTT,CASSFWSGANEKLLF
NA,once,TRBJ2-2,TRBV11-2,TGTGCCAACAGCTTTTGTAGATCAACCGGGGAGCTGTTTTTT,CANSFCRSTGELFF
NA,NA,TRBJ2-3,TRBV11-3,NA,CASSFGFGSGLTDTQHF
TRBD2,once,TRBJ2-1,TRBV6-6,TGTGCTTCTGGGACTAGCGGGATAGGTGAGCAGTTCTTC,CASGTSGIGEQFF
NA,NA,TRBJ1-1,TRBV12-3/TRBV12-4,TGTGCCAGCAGTCTATCCCCGACGGCGATCACTGAAGCTTTCTTT,CASSLSPTAITEAFF
NA,many,TRBJ1-4,TRBV19,TGTGCCAGTAGTATCGGAGAAAAACTGTTTTTT,CASSIGEKLFF
NA,NA,TRBJ1-1,TRBV11-3,TGTGCCAGCAGCTTATGTAGGTCAGGGGTTCCTGAAGCTTTCTTT,CASSLCRSGVPEAFF
TRBD1,NA,TRBJ1-1,TRBV11-1,TGTGCCAGCAACTTGGGCAGGGGGGGCACTGAAGCTTTCTTT,CASNLGRGGTEAFF